This T cell receptor beta chain was observed in a study of monozygotic twins with inflammatory bowel disease (dated by TCRdb to about 2019). In the study overall: A total of approximately 28 monozygotic twin pairs were included in the full study, comprising nine German pairs (four IBD-concordant, five IBD-discordant) and 19 IBD-discordant Danish pairs. The search for disease-associated traits relied mainly on comparing IBD patients with their genetically identical healthy co-twins within discordant pairs. Each individual had, on average, about 151 000 unique TCRalpha sequences and 181 000 unique TCRbeta sequences available for analysis.

Library creation used 5' RACE. Each TCR library was prepared from around 3,400 ng of total RNA. For each sample, cDNA synthesis was carried out in eight separate reactions using SMARTScribe reverse transcriptase. During cDNA synthesis, template switching introduced unique molecular identifiers that contained a 6-nucleotide sample barcode. TCRalpha and TCRbeta cDNA was amplified in two nested PCRs of about 17 and 10 cycles, and bead purification was carried out after each PCR. Before amplification, cDNA was treated with uracil DNA-glycosylase and purified using the QIAquick PCR purification kit. In the second PCR, Illumina TruSeq-compatible adapters and sample-specific barcodes were added. Library quality and concentration were assessed using TapeStation and Qubit, and about 4.7 ng of each library was pooled. Sequencing of pooled libraries was carried out on an Illumina HiSeq2500 single-index Rapid Run using 2 x 100 bp reads and custom sequencing primers. In the authors' own workflow: UMI-based consensus assembly with MiGEC version 1.2.6 was used to correct PCR and sequencing errors. MiXCR version 2.1.1 handled V(D)J alignment, clonotype assembly and CDR3 extraction. To normalise gene usage, clonotype sharing and MAIT/NKT TCR abundance, the analysis used the top 1000, 10 000 and 20 000 clonotypes per sample. After downsampling to 27 000 UMIs, diversity was calculated as the inverse Simpson index using the vegan R package. Statistical testing used paired Mann-Whitney U tests on the discordant twin pairs and applied Benjamini-Hochberg correction for multiple testing. TCRdb reprocessed the reads; each CDR3 protein sequence makes one entry, and DNA is unavailable. TCRdb's processing, not the study's, gives the V and J calls here. The sample table records some 450,000 distinct CDR3 sequences. The leading ten clones occupy 2% to 3% of the sample.

From each donor, a roughly 2.6 ml peripheral blood sample was collected into PAXgene tubes and stored at -80 degrees C. Without T cell sorting, total RNA was isolated from whole blood using the PAXgene blood miRNA kit on an automated QIAcube. Deep TCRalpha and TCRbeta repertoire profiling with unique molecular barcoding was performed on peripheral blood of monozygotic twin pairs concordant or discordant for inflammatory bowel disease. Smoking habits were recorded for all twin pairs, and each individual was classified as a current, former or never smoker. Broad study findings and their caveats: IBD patients had lower TCRbeta repertoire diversity, measured by the inverse Simpson index, than their healthy co-twins. Fewer clonotypes were shared with other individuals by IBD patients than by healthy twins, most markedly in patients showing signs of disease activity. The results gave no support for a single strong signal or clonotype linked to IBD. Repertoire similarity did not differ between concordant and discordant twins, possibly due to limited statistical power. Background noise and inter-individual variability may have been introduced into the repertoires by the differing immunosuppressive treatments among patients. Different T cell subtypes could not be distinguished in the analysis.

Comments on this clonotype: This clone's antigen is unknown.

Sequenced: blood. This sequence originates from a human donor with ulcerative colitis or Crohn's disease, or a healthy co-twin of an affected twin (not recorded which).

The CDR3 has the sequence CASSRDLNTEAFF. Here the chain combines TRBV2 and TRBJ1-1. From a lookup of the germline V gene, CDR1 and CDR2 are SNHLY and FYNNEI. From the cysteine up to the phenylalanine, the CDR3 has a length of 13 residues. No DNA accompanies this entry.